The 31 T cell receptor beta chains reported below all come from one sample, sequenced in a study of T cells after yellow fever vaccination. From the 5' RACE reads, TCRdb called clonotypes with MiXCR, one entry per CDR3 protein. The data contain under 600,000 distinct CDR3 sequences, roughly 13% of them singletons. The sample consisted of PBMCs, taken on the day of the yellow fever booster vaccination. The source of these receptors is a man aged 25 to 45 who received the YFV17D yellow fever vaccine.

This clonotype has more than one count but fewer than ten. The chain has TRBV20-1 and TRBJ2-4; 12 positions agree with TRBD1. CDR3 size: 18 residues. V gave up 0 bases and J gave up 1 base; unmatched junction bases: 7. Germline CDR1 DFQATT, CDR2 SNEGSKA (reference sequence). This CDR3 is CSARDMGQGAGAKNIQYF. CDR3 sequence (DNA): TGCAGTGCTAGAGATATGGGACAGGGGGCTGGGGCCAAAAACATTCAGTACTTC.

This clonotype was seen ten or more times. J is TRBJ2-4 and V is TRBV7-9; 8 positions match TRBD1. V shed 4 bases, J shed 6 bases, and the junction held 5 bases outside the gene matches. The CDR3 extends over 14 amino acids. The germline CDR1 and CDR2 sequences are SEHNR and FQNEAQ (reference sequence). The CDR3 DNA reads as TGTGCCAGCAGCTCGGGACAGGCAGGAAACATTCAGTACTTC. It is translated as CASSSGQAGNIQYF.

CDR3 in DNA: TGTGCCAGCAGTCATCCTAGCGGTCGGAGCGATGAGCAGTTCTTC. It specifies CASSHPSGRSDEQFF. This chain links TRBV7-2 with TRBJ2-1; 7 nucleotides match TRBD2. Germline CDR1 SGHTA, CDR2 FQGNSA. The V gene end was trimmed by 6 bases and the J gene end by 8 bases; junction bases not matched to a gene: 13. This CDR3 is 15 amino acids long.

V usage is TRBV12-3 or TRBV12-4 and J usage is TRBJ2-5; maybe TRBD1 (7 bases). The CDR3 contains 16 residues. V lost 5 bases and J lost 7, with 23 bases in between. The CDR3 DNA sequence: TGTGCCAGCAGTCCCGCCATCGGAGGGCAGGGGGGGACCCAGTACTTC. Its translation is CASSPAIGGQGGTQYF.

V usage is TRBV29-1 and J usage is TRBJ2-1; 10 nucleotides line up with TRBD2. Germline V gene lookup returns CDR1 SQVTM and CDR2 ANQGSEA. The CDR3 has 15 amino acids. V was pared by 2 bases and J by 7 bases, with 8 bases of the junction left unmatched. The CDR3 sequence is CSVEFRLAGVNEQFF. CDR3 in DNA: TGCAGCGTTGAATTCCGGCTAGCGGGAGTTAATGAGCAGTTCTTC.

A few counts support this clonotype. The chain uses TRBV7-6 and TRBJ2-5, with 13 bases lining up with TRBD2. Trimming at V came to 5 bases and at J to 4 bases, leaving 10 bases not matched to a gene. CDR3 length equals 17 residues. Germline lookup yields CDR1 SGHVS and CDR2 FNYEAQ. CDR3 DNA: TGTGCCAGCAGCCAACAAACTGGACTAGCGGGAGTAGAGACCCAGTACTTC. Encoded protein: CASSQQTGLAGVETQYF.

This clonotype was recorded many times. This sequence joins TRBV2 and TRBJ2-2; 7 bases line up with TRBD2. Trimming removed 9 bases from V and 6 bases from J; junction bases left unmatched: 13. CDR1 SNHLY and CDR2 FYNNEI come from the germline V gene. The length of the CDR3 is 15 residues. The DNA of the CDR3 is TGTGCCAGGACGAGGGGCGGGAGCAGCCCCGGGGAGCTGTTTTTT. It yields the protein CARTRGGSSPGELFF.

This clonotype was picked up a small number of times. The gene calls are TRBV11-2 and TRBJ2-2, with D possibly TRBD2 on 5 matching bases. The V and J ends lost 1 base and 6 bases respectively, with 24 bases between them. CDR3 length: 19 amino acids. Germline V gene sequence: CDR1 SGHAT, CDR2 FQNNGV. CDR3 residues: CASSLVLAAKSMIAGELFF. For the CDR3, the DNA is TGTGCCAGCAGCTTAGTTCTAGCAGCTAAGTCTATGATCGCCGGGGAGCTGTTTTTT.

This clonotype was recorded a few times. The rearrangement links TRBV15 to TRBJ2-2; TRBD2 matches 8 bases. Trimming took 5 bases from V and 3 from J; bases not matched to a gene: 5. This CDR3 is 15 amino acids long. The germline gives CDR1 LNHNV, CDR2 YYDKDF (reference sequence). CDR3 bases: TGTGCCACCAGCCGCGGGGGGAGAGACACCGGGGAGCTGTTTTTT. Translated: CATSRGGRDTGELFF.

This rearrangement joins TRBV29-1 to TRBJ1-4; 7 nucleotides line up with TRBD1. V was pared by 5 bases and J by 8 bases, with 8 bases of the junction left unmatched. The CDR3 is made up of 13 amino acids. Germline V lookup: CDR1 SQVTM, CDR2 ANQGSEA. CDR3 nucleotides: TGCAGCGTTTACAGGGGAAGTCGGGAAAAACTGTTTTTT. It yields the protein CSVYRGSREKLFF.

The CDR3 DNA follows: TGTGCCACCAGCAGTAGACAGGGGGCTTCCTACGAGCAGTACTTC. Translated: CATSSRQGASYEQYF. The chain combines TRBV15 with TRBJ2-7; 10 nucleotides agree with TRBD1. V shed 3 bases and J 1 base; nucleotides not matched to a gene: 3. The CDR3 contains 15 residues. In germline, CDR1 is LNHNV, CDR2 YYDKDF (reference sequence).

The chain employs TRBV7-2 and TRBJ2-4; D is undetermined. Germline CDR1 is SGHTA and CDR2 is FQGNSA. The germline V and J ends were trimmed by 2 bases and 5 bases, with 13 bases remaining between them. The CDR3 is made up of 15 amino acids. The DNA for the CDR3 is TGTGCCAGCAGCTTAAGTAGTCAGGTCCAAAACATTCAGTACTTC. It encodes CASSLSSQVQNIQYF. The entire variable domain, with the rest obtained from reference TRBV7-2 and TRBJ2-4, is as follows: GAGVSQSPSNKVTEKGKDVELRCDPISGHTALYWYRQSLGQGLEFLIYFQGNSAPDKSGLPSDRFSAERTGGSVSTLTIQRTQQEDSAVYLCASSLSSQVQNIQYFGAGTRLSVL.

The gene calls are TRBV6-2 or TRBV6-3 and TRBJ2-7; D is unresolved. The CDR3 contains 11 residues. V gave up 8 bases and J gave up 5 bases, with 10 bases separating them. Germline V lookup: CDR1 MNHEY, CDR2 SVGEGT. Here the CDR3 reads CASRSWNEQYF. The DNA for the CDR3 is TGTGCCAGCCGTAGCTGGAACGAGCAGTACTTC.

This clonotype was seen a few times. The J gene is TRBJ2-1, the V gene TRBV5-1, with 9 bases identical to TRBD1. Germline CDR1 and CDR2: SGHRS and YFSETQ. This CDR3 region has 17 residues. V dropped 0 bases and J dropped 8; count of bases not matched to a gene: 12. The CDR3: CASSLAPGTGSFDEQFF. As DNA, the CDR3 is TGCGCCAGCAGCTTGGCCCCCGGGACAGGGTCTTTCGATGAGCAGTTCTTC. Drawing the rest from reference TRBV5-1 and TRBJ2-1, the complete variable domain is KAGVTQTPRYLIKTRGQQVTLSCSPISGHRSVSWYQQTPGQGLQFLFEYFSETQRNKGNFPGRFSGRQFSNSRSEMNVSTLELGDSALYLCASSLAPGTGSFDEQFFGPGTRLTVL.

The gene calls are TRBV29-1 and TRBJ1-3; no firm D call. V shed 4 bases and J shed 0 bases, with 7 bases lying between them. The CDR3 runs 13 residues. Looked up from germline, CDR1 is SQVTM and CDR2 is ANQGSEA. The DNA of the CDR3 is TGCAGCGTTGGACTCCTCTCTGGAAACACCATATATTTT. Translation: CSVGLLSGNTIYF.

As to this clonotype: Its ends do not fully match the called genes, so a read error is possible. This CDR3 reads CAISESAGSYEQCF. The CDR3 nucleotides read TGTGCCATCAGTGAGTCGGCAGGCTCCTACGAGCAGTGCTTC. The chain joins TRBV10-3 to TRBJ2-7, with D unresolved. CDR1 is ENHRY and CDR2 is SYGVKD in the germline V gene. CDR3 length equals 14 residues.

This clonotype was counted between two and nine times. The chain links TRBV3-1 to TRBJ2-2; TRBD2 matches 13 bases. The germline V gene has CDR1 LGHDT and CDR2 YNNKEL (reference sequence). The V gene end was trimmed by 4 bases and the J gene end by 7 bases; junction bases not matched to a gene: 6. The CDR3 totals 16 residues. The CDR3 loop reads CASSPGLAGVSGELFF. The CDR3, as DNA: TGTGCCAGCAGCCCCGGACTAGCGGGAGTAAGCGGGGAGCTGTTTTTT.

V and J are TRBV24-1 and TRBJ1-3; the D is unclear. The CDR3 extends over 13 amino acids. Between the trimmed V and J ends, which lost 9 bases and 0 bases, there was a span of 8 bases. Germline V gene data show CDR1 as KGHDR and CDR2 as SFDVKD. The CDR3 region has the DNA TGTGCCACCGGGCCAAACTCTGGAAACACCATATATTTT. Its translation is CATGPNSGNTIYF.

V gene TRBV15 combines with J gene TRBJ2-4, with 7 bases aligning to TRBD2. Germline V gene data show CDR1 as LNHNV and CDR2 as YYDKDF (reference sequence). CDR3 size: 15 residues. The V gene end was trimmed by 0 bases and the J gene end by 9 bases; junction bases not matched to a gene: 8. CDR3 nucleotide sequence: TGTGCCACCAGCAGAGATAGTGCGGGAGCGGGCATTCAGTACTTC. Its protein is CATSRDSAGAGIQYF.

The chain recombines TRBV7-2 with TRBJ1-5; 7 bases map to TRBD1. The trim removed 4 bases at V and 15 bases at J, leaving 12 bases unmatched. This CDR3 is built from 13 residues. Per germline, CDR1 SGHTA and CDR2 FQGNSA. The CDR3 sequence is CASSYRTGESRHF. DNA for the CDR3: TGTGCCAGCAGCTATAGGACAGGCGAGTCCCGGCATTTT.

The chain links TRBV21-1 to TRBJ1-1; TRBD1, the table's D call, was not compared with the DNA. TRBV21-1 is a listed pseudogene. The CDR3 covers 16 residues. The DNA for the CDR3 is TGTGCCAGCACCAACCCGGGACAACAAAAGAACACTGAAGCTTTCTTT. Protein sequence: CASTNPGQQKNTEAFF.

The CDR3 protein is CASSPGTDLNEQFF. CDR3 DNA: TGTGCCAGCTCACCCGGGACTGATCTTAATGAGCAGTTCTTC. The rearrangement joins TRBV18 to TRBJ2-1; D is possibly TRBD2 (6 bases). Germline V gene lookup returns CDR1 KGHSH and CDR2 LQKENI. V lost 3 bases and J lost 7, with 13 bases in between. CDR3 length equals 14 residues.

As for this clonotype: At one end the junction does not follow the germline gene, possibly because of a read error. CDR3 DNA sequence: TGTGCCAGCAGCCTAGCGAGCGGGAGTCTTTCCGGTGAGCAGTTCTTC. The encoded protein is CASSLASGSLSGEQFF. V and J are TRBV7-8 and TRBJ2-1, with 8 bases fitting TRBD2. The CDR3 has 16 residues. Germline V gives CDR1 SGHVS, CDR2 FQNEAQ.

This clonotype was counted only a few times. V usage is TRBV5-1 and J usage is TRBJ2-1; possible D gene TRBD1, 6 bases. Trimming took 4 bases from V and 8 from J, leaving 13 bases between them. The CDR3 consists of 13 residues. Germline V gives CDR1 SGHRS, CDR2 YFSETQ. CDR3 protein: CASSPQGLYEQFF. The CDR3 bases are TGCGCCAGCAGCCCACAGGGTCTCTATGAGCAGTTCTTC.

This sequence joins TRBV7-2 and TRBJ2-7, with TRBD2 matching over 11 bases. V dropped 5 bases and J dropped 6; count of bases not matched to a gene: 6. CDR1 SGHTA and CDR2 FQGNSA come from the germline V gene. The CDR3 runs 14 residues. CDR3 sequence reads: CASSPIAGGLEQYF. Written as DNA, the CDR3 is TGTGCCAGCAGCCCTATAGCGGGAGGGCTCGAGCAGTACTTC.

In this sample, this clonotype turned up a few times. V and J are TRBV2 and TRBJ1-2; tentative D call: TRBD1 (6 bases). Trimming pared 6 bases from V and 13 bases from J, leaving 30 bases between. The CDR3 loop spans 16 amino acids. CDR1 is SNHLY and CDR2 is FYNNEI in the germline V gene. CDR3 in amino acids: CASRQGSSSNYGYGTF. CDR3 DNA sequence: TGTGCCAGCAGACAGGGCTCATCCTCTAACTATGGCTACGGCACCTTC.

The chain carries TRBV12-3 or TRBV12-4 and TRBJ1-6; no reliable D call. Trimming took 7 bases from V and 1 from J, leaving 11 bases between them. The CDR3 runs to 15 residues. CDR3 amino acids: CASTGPGSYNSPLHF. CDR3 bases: TGTGCCAGCACAGGCCCCGGGTCCTATAATTCACCCCTCCACTTT.

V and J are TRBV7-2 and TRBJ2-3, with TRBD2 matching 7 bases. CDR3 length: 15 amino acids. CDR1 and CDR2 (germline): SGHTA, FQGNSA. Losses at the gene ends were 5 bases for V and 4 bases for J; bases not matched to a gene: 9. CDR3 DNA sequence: TGTGCCAGCAGCCGCGGGGGAGTGGGTCCAGATACGCAGTATTTT. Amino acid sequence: CASSRGGVGPDTQYF. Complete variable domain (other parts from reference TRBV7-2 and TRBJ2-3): GAGVSQSPSNKVTEKGKDVELRCDPISGHTALYWYRQSLGQGLEFLIYFQGNSAPDKSGLPSDRFSAERTGGSVSTLTIQRTQQEDSAVYLCASSRGGVGPDTQYFGPGTRLTVL.

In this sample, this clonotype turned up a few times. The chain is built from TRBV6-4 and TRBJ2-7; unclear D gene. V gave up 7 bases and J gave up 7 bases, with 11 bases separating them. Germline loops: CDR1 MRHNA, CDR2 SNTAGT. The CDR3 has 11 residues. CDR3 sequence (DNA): TGTGCCAGCACCGAACGAGGAGAGCAGTACTTC. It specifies CASTERGEQYF.

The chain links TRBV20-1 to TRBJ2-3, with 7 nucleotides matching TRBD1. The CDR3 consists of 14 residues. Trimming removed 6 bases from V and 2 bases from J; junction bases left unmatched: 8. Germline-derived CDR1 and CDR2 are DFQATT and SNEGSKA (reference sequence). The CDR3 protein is CSALGDSYTDTQYF. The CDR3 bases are TGCAGTGCCCTTGGGGACAGCTACACAGATACGCAGTATTTT.

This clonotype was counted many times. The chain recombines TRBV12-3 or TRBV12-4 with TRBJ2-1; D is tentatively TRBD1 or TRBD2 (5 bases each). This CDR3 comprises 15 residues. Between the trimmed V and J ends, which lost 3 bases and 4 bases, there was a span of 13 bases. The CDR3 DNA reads TGTGCCAGCAGTTTCGGGACCAGGACGTACAATGAGCAGTTCTTC. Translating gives CASSFGTRTYNEQFF.